These T cell receptor beta chains were read from a single sample in a study of memory CD4+ T cells and cytomegalovirus serostatus. Clones were sequenced by immunoSEQ multiplex PCR, and TCRdb holds only the in-frame ones, with some missing. The table records 55,000 to 60,000 clones, about 81% of them present only once. The material sequenced was memory CD4+ T cells from blood. These receptors originate from an adult in good health and CMV-seronegative. Each CDR3 is given with its conserved first and last residue. The D gene is left open where the match is weak. Part of the rows lack a size; the others show once, few, many or a class for expanded clones.

clone size,D gene,J gene,V gene,CDR3 DNA,CDR3 protein
-,TRBD1,TRBJ1-1,TRBV9,TGTGCCAGCAGCGGGGACAGGGGGGACACTGAAGCTTTCTTT,CASSGDRGDTEAFF
-,-,TRBJ1-1,TRBV6-1,TGTGCCAGCGGTCGGGGGGCAGTAACTGAAGCTTTCTTT,CASGRGAVTEAFF
-,-,TRBJ1-2,TRBV5-1,TGCGCCAGCAGCTTGACAGGGAAGAGGAACTATGGCTACACCTTC,CASSLTGKRNYGYTF
-,-,TRBJ1-5,TRBV25-1,TGTGCCAGCAGTGGTTTCCAGGTTTATAGCAATCAGCCCCAGCATTTT,CASSGFQVYSNQPQHF
-,-,TRBJ2-3,TRBV6-6,TGTGCCAGCAGTTCGAGCGACGGCGATACGCAGTATTTT,CASSSSDGDTQYF
-,TRBD1,TRBJ2-7,TRBV27,TGTGCCAGCATTAACTGGCGACAGGGGGCCCGACTTTTGATTACTTCGCAGTACTTC,CASINWRQGARLLITSQYF
-,-,TRBJ2-3,TRBV2,TGTGCCAGCAGTGATCAGGGTGAGGTTTGGACAGATACGCAGTATTTT,CASSDQGEVWTDTQYF
-,-,TRBJ1-5,TRBV25-1,TGTGCCAGCAGTGATGGGCAGTTCAATAGCAATCAGCCCCAGCATTTT,CASSDGQFNSNQPQHF
-,-,TRBJ1-5,TRBV20-1,TGCAGTGCCTCATTCGGGCAGCCCCAGCATTTT,CSASFGQPQHF
-,-,TRBJ1-1,TRBV2,TGTGCCAGCAGTGCTAGTGCTCGCACTGAAGCTTTCTTT,CASSASARTEAFF
-,TRBD2,TRBJ2-3,TRBV6-1,TGTGCCAGCAGTGAAGGGTCTAGCGGGAGAAATACGCAGTATTTT,CASSEGSSGRNTQYF
-,TRBD1,TRBJ2-2,TRBV5-4,TGTGCCAGCAGCTTGGGGGCCGGGACAGCGAACACCGGGGAGCTGTTTTTT,CASSLGAGTANTGELFF
-,TRBD1,TRBJ2-7,TRBV2,TGTGCCAGCAGTGACGCCGGACAGGGCGCCCTCTACGAGCAGTACTTC,CASSDAGQGALYEQYF
-,TRBD1,TRBJ1-2,TRBV28,TGTGCCAGCAGTTTATCGTCGCAGGGGGGAGGCTACACCTTC,CASSLSSQGGGYTF
-,TRBD2,TRBJ2-1,TRBV30,TGTGCCTGGACTAGCGGGATACATGAGCAGTTCTTC,CAWTSGIHEQFF
-,TRBD1,TRBJ2-3,TRBV6-4,TGTGCCAGCAGTGACTCCCAGGGGGCCGCAGATACGCAGTATTTT,CASSDSQGAADTQYF
-,-,TRBJ2-3,TRBV19,TGTGCCAGTAGTGTCCAGGGGCGCGATACGCAGTATTTT,CASSVQGRDTQYF
-,-,TRBJ1-1,TRBV27,TGTGCCAGCAGTTTATCTGTGGGGGCCACTGAAGCTTTCTTT,CASSLSVGATEAFF
medium-sized,-,TRBJ1-1,TRBV2,TGTGCCAGCAGTGTACGACCGCCGAACACTGAAGCTTTCTTT,CASSVRPPNTEAFF
-,-,TRBJ1-5,TRBV28,TGTGCCAGCAGTTTATATTCGGCGAATAGCAATCAGCCCCAGCATTTT,CASSLYSANSNQPQHF
-,-,TRBJ1-6,TRBV5-1,TGCGCCAGCAGCTTGGACAGGGTAGAAAATAATTCACCCCTCCACTTT,CASSLDRVENNSPLHF
-,-,TRBJ1-3,TRBV15,TGTGCCACCAGCAGAGAGATTACGTCTGGAAACACCATATATTTT,CATSREITSGNTIYF
few,TRBD2,TRBJ2-7,TRBV10-3,TGTGCCATCAGGCGTATGGGGCGGGAGGGGTCCGAGCAGTACTTC,CAIRRMGREGSEQYF
-,-,TRBJ1-2,TRBV5-5,TGTGCCAGCAGTCCGAAGGGAGGCCGGACGACCGAAATTAACTATGGCTACACCTTC,CASSPKGGRTTEINYGYTF
-,TRBD1,TRBJ2-4,TRBV2,TGTGCCAGCAGTGCGGACAGGGGAATCAAAAACATTCAGTACTTC,CASSADRGIKNIQYF
once,-,TRBJ1-1,TRBV5-1,TGCGCCAGCAGCTTGGATCCTGGCAGATCGAACACTGAAGCTTTCTTT,CASSLDPGRSNTEAFF
-,TRBD2,TRBJ2-5,TRBV19,TGTGCCAGTAGTCAACGAGCGGGAGTAGGGCAAGAGACCCAGTACTTC,CASSQRAGVGQETQYF
-,-,TRBJ2-3,TRBV7-9,TGTGCCAGCAGCTTAGGGGCAGGGAGAACAGATACGCAGTATTTT,CASSLGAGRTDTQYF
-,TRBD2,TRBJ2-1,TRBV11-2,TGTGCCAGCAGCTCACTAGCGGGAAGGGCCTACAATGAGCAGTTCTTC,CASSSLAGRAYNEQFF
-,-,TRBJ1-4,TRBV19,TGTGCCAGTAGTAACACAGCGTTTGCAACTAATGAAAAACTGTTTTTT,CASSNTAFATNEKLFF
-,TRBD1,TRBJ1-2,TRBV6-5,TGTGCCAGCAGTTCGTCCGGGACAGCGGATGGCTACACCTTC,CASSSSGTADGYTF
-,-,TRBJ1-2,TRBV7-2,TGTGCCAGCAGCTACCGCGGAAGGCAGCAGAGCTATGGCTACACCTTC,CASSYRGRQQSYGYTF
-,-,TRBJ2-6,TRBV27,TGTGCCAGCAGCCTAGACAGAACTGGGGCCAACGTCCTGACTTTC,CASSLDRTGANVLTF
-,-,TRBJ2-7,TRBV21-1,TGTGCCACCCTAGGGACTAGCGGGAGCTACGAGCAGTACTTC,CATLGTSGSYEQYF
few,-,TRBJ1-4,TRBV15,TGTGCCACCAGCAGAGTACCGAGTACTAAACTGTTTTTT,CATSRVPSTKLFF
-,TRBD2,TRBJ2-1,TRBV5-5,TGTGCCAGCAGCCTAGCGGGAGTTGCGAATGAGCAGTTCTTC,CASSLAGVANEQFF
-,TRBD2,TRBJ2-5,TRBV6-4,TGTGCCAGCCTAGTTTCTAGCGGGCCTCGGGAGACCCAGTACTTC,CASLVSSGPRETQYF
-,-,TRBJ1-2,TRBV19,TGTGCCAGTACCTCCCCCTCTGGCTACACCTTC,CASTSPSGYTF
-,-,TRBJ1-5,TRBV30,TGTGCCTGGAGTTTCGACAGTAGAAATCAGCCCCAGCATTTT,CAWSFDSRNQPQHF
-,TRBD2,TRBJ2-1,TRBV19,TGTGCCAGTAGTAATAAGTTGGTTAGCGGGAGGGCAGGTGAGCAGTTCTTC,CASSNKLVSGRAGEQFF
-,-,TRBJ2-7,TRBV11-2,TGTGCCAGCAGCCCCCACACCTACGAGCAGTACTTC,CASSPHTYEQYF
-,TRBD1,TRBJ1-3,TRBV18,TGTGCCAGCTCACCTCTCCCGGGACAGGGGACCGGAAACACCATATATTTT,CASSPLPGQGTGNTIYF
few,TRBD2,TRBJ2-2,TRBV5-5,TGTGCCAGCAGCTTGTGGGCGGGAGGGGCCGGGGAGCTGTTTTTT,CASSLWAGGAGELFF
-,-,TRBJ1-1,TRBV19,TGTGCCAGTAAGACACTACCGGGAGCGGACACTGAAGCTTTCTTT,CASKTLPGADTEAFF
-,-,TRBJ1-1,TRBV7-6,TGTGCCAGCAGCTTATCCGGGGTTCACACTGAAGCTTTCTTT,CASSLSGVHTEAFF
-,-,TRBJ2-7,TRBV9,TGTGCCAGCAGCGTAGAACTTGGGTGGGACGAGCAGTACTTC,CASSVELGWDEQYF
-,-,TRBJ2-3,TRBV7-2,TGTGCCAGCAGCATACAGGGCACAGATACGCAGTATTTT,CASSIQGTDTQYF
-,-,TRBJ1-1,TRBV7-2,TGTGCCAGCAGCTTAGGGGCAGGGGCAATGAACACTGAAGCTTTCTTT,CASSLGAGAMNTEAFF
-,-,TRBJ1-2,TRBV5-4,TGTGCCAGCAGCTTGCTGACGGAGAACTATGGCTACACCTTC,CASSLLTENYGYTF
few,-,TRBJ2-6,TRBV7-9,TGTGCCAGCAGCCTGGCGGGTAAGGGGTCTGGGGCCAACGTCCTGACTTTC,CASSLAGKGSGANVLTF
-,-,TRBJ1-4,TRBV18,TGTGCCAGCTCACACTTTCACCCGACAGCCCCTAATGAAAAACTGTTTTTT,CASSHFHPTAPNEKLFF
-,TRBD2,TRBJ2-1,TRBV7-3,TGTGCCAGCAGCCAGGGACTATCCAGTGAGCAGTTCTTC,CASSQGLSSEQFF
once,-,TRBJ2-1,TRBV7-8,TGTGCCAGCAGCTGGGGACCCCCCTCGAGTGGCAATGAGCAGTTCTTC,CASSWGPPSSGNEQFF
-,TRBD2,TRBJ2-7,TRBV7-9,TGTGCCAGCAGCTTAGGGGCGGGAGGGCCGTGGGAGCAGTACTTC,CASSLGAGGPWEQYF
few,TRBD1,TRBJ1-4,TRBV11-1,TGTGCCAGCAGCTGGGCAGGGGGTGAAAAACTGTTTTTT,CASSWAGGEKLFF